These T cell receptor beta chains were read from a single sample in a study of blood T cell repertoires in COVID-19. Measured with immunoSEQ multiplex PCR; TCRdb has only the in-frame clones, and not every one. The sample holds approximately 130,000 clones, 86% seen once. Sequencing input: PBMCs or T cells enriched from blood (not recorded which). The receptors here all came from a woman in her 50s who had recovered from COVID-19. Each CDR3 is given with its conserved first and last residue.

TRBV6-1,TRBJ2-3,CASSESSGTSGGNTQYF
TRBV7-2,TRBJ2-7,CASSLALRGLSSYEQYF
TRBV3-1/TRBV3-2,TRBJ1-2,CASSQDTGQGNGYTF
TRBV25-1,TRBJ1-1,CASSPMTGLNTEAFF
TRBV9,TRBJ2-1,CASSRTGVSYNEQFF
TRBV5-1,TRBJ2-2,CASSFRLAGATGELFF
TRBV5-1,TRBJ1-1,CASSSQGAGTEAFF
TRBV11-2,TRBJ1-2,CASSLEGGKANYGYTF
TRBV6-5,TRBJ2-7,CASKENSYEQYF
TRBV4-1,TRBJ1-5,CASSQDSQGRQPQHF
TRBV7-2,TRBJ1-1,CASSPDSLMNTEAFF
TRBV7-3,TRBJ2-5,CASSLMRGGTQYF
TRBV3-1/TRBV3-2,TRBJ1-2,CASSRLTDGNYGYTF
TRBV2,TRBJ1-2,CASRPGDFYGYTF
TRBV29-1,TRBJ1-2,CSVKSGGINYGYTF
TRBV7-9,TRBJ2-7,CASSFFPGQAYEQYF
TRBV6-2/TRBV6-3,TRBJ1-1,CASSYLVMSQMNTEAFF